This T cell receptor (beta chain) came from a study of OX40 agonist ivuxolimab in advanced cancers. Study-wide points: Average numbers of expanded clones were greater in CD8+ T cells than in CD4+.

V lost 2 bases, J lost 7 bases, and 11 bases lay in between. The CDR3 has 13 amino acids. Germline CDR1 and CDR2: SGHVS and FQNEAQ. Assay used: immunoSEQ multiplex PCR; TCRdb lists only in-frame clones, some missing. The data contain just over 90,000 clones, around 94% of them singletons. Worth noting for this clone: Its target is not known.

The material was CD4+ or CD8+ T cells sorted from blood, obtained in a trial of the OX40 agonist ivuxolimab. The receptor was isolated from an adult with an advanced solid tumor such as melanoma, head and neck, liver or kidney cancer. The rearrangement joins TRBV7-8 to TRBJ1-2; D gene ambiguous. The CDR3 here is CASSLSGLPGYTF. CDR3 DNA sequence: TGTGCCAGCAGCTTAAGCGGGCTCCCTGGCTACACCTTC.